This TCR beta chain was retrieved from a study of beta chain features in type 1 diabetes. The overall study: No patient-donor differences in age, gender, total cells or subset yield. Points from the study as a whole: Among all four CD4+ subsets, Type 1 diabetes patients had TCRB CDR3s that were moderately but significantly shorter.

The V and J ends lost 1 base and 7 bases respectively, with 10 bases between them. The CDR3 totals 13 residues. CDR1 is SGHTA and CDR2 is FQGTGA in the germline V gene. For this clone: What it binds is unknown.

What was sequenced were expressed TCRB transcripts, since all of the isolated RNA had been reverse transcribed. Using immunoSEQ multiplex PCR, the repertoire was profiled, and TCRdb retains in-frame clones only, with some absent. This table holds 110,000 to 150,000 clones, less than 9% found once. Sequencing used central memory CD4+ T cells from blood. This TCR was recovered from a woman between 25 and 40 years old in good health. V is TRBV7-3 and J is TRBJ1-1; no clear D gene. The CDR3 bases are TGTGCCAGCAGCTTAAAATCCCGGAGTGAAGCTTTCTTT. Translation gives CASSLKSRSEAFF.